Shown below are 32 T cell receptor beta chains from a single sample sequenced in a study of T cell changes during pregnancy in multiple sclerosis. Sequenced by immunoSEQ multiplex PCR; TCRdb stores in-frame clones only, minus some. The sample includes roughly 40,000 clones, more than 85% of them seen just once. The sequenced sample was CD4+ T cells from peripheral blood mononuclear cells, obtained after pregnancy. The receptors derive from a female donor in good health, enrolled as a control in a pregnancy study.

CDR3 coding DNA: TGTGCCAGCAGCTTAGGGCGGGGGAGCCCCTACGAGCAGTACTTC. This gives the protein CASSLGRGSPYEQYF. The chain carries TRBV7-9 and TRBJ2-7; TRBD2 matches at 7 bases. The trim removed 1 base at V and 2 bases at J, leaving 5 bases unmatched. CDR1 and CDR2 from the germline V gene are SEHNR and FQNEAQ (reference sequence). The CDR3 length is 15 residues.

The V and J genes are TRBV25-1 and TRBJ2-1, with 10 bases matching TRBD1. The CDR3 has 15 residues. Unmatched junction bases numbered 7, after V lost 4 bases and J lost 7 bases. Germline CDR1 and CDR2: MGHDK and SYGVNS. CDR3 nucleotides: TGTGCCAGCAGTGCGACAGGGGGCCTGAATAATGAGCAGTTCTTC. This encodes CASSATGGLNNEQFF.

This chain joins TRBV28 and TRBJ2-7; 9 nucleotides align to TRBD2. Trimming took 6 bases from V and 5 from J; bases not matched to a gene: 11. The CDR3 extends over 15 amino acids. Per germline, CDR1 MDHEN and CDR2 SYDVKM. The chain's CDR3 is CASSRGGEGSHEQYF. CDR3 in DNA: TGTGCCAGCAGCCGCGGGGGGGAGGGTAGCCACGAGCAGTACTTC.

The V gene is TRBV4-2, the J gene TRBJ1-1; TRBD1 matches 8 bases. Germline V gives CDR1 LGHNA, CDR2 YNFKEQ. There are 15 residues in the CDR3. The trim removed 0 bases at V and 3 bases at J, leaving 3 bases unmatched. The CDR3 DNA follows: TGTGCCAGCAGCCAAGATGGACAGGGCTACACTGAAGCTTTCTTT. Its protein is CASSQDGQGYTEAFF.

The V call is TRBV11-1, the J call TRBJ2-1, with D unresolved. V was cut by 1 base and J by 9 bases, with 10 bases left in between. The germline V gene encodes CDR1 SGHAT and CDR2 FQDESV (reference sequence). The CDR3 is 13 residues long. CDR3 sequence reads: CASSLGVLSEQFF. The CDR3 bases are TGTGCCAGCAGCTTAGGAGTATTGTCTGAGCAGTTCTTC. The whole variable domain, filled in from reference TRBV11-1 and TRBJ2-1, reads EAEVAQSPRYKITEKSQAVAFWCDPISGHATLYWYRQILGQGPELLVQFQDESVVDDSQLPKDRFSAERLKGVDSTLKIQPAELGDSAMYLCASSLGVLSEQFFGPGTRLTVL.

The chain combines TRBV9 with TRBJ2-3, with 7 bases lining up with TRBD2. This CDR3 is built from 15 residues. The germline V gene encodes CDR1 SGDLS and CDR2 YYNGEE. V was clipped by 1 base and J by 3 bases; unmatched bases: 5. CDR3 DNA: TGTGCCAGCAGCGTATCGCGGGAGCGGACAGATACGCAGTATTTT. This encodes CASSVSRERTDTQYF.

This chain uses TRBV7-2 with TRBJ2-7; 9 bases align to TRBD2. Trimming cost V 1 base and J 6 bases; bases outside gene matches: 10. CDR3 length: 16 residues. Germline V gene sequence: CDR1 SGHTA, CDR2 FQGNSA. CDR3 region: CASSLDRASGTIEQYF. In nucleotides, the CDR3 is TGTGCCAGCAGCTTAGATAGGGCTAGCGGGACAATCGAGCAGTACTTC. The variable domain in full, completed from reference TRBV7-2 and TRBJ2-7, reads GAGVSQSPSNKVTEKGKDVELRCDPISGHTALYWYRQSLGQGLEFLIYFQGNSAPDKSGLPSDRFSAERTGGSVSTLTIQRTQQEDSAVYLCASSLDRASGTIEQYFGPGTRLTVT.

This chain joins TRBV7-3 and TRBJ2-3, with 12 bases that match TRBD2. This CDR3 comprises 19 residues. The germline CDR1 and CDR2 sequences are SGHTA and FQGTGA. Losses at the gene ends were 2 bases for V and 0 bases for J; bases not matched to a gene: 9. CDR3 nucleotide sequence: TGTGCCAGCAGCTTATCAGGGACTAGCGGGTTCCCTAGCACAGATACGCAGTATTTT. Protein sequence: CASSLSGTSGFPSTDTQYF.

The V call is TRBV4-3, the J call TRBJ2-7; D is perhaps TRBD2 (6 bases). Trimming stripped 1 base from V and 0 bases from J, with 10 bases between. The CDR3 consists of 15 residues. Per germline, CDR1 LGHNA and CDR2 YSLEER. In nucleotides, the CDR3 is TGCGCCAGCAGCCAAGTAGCGGACTACTCCTACGAGCAGTACTTC. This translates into CASSQVADYSYEQYF.

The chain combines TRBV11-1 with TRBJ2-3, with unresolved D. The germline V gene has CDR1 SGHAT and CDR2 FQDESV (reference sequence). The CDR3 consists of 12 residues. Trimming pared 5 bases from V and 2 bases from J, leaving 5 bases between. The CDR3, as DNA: TGTGCCAGCAGCGAGTACACAGATACGCAGTATTTT. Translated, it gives CASSEYTDTQYF.

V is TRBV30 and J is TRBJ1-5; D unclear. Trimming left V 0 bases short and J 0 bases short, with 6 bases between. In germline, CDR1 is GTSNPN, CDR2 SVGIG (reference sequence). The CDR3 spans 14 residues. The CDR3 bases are TGTGCCTGGAGTGTACAAAGTAGCAATCAGCCCCAGCATTTT. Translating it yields CAWSVQSSNQPQHF.

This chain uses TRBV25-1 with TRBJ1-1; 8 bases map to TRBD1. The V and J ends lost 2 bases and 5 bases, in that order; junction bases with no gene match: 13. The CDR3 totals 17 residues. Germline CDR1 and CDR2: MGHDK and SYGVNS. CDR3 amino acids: CASSEPPGAGGKTEAFF. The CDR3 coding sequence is TGTGCCAGCAGTGAACCCCCGGGGGCAGGGGGCAAGACTGAAGCTTTCTTT.

This chain's CDR3 is CASSSPRQWSYEQYF. The CDR3 DNA reads TGTGCCAGCAGCTCACCCCGACAGTGGTCCTACGAGCAGTACTTC. This chain uses TRBV28 with TRBJ2-7; tentatively, D is TRBD1 (5 bases). The V gene's germline CDR1 is MDHEN and CDR2 SYDVKM. CDR3 length equals 15 residues. The germline V and J ends were trimmed by 6 bases and 1 base, with 16 bases remaining between them.

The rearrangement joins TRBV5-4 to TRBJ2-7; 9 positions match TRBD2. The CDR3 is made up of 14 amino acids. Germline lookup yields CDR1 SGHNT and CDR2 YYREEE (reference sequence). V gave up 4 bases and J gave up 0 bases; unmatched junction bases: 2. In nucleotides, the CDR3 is TGTGCCAGCAGCCCGACTAGCGGCTCCTACGAGCAGTACTTC. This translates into CASSPTSGSYEQYF.

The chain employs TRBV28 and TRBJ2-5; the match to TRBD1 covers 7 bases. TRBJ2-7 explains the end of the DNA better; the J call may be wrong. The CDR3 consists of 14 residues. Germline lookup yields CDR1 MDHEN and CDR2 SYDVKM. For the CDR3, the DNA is TGTGCCAGCAGTGAGCCTGGGACAGCTTACGAGCAGTACTTC. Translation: CASSEPGTAYEQYF.

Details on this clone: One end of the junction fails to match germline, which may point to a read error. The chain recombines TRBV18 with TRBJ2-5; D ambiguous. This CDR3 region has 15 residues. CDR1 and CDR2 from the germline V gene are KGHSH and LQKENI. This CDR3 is CASSSPVDFQETQYF. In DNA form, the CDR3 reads TGTGCCAGCTCATCACCAGTTGACTTCCAAGAGACCCAGTACTTC. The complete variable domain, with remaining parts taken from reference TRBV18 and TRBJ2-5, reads NAGVMQNPRHLVRRRGQEARLRCSPMKGHSHVYWYRQLPEEGLKFMVYLQKENIIDESGMPKERFSAEFPKEGPSILRIQQVVRGDSAAYFCASSSPVDFQETQYFGPGTRLLVL.

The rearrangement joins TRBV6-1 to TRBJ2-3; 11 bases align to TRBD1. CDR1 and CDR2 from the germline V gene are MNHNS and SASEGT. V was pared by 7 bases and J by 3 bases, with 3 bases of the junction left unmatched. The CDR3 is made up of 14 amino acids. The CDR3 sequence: CASMDRGRTDTQYF. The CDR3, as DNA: TGTGCCAGCATGGACAGGGGGCGGACAGATACGCAGTATTTT.

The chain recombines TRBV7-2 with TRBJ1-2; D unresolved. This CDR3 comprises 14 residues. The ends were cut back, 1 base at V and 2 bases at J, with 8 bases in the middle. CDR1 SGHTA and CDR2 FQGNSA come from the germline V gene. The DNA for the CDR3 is TGTGCCAGCAGCTTAGACCCCCAGAACTATGGCTACACCTTC. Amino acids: CASSLDPQNYGYTF.

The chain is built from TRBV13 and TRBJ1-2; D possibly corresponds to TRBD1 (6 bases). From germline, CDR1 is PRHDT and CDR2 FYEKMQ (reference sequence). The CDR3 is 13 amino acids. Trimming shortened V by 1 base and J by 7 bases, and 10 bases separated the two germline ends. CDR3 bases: TGTGCCAGCAGCTTAGCTACAGGGTTTGGCTACACCTTC. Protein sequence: CASSLATGFGYTF.

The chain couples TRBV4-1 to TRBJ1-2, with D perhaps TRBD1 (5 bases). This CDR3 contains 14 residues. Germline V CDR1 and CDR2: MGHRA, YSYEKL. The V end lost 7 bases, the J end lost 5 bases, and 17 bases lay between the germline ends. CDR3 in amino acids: CASTRGQGGYGYTF. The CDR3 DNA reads TGCGCCAGCACTCGAGGCCAGGGAGGGTATGGCTACACCTTC.

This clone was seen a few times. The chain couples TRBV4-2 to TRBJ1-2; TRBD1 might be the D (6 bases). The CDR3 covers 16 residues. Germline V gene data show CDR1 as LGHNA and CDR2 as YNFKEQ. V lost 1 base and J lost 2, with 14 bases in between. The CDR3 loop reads CASSQATTGQNYGYTF. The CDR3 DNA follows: TGTGCCAGCAGCCAAGCAACCACAGGGCAAAACTATGGCTACACCTTC.

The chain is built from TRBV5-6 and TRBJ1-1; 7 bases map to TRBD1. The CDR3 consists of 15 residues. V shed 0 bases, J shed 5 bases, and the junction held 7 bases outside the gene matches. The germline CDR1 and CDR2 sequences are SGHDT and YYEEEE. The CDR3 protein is CASSLGEGAVTEAFF. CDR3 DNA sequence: TGTGCCAGCAGCTTGGGTGAGGGGGCGGTTACTGAAGCTTTCTTT. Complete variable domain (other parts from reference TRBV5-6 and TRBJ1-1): DAGVTQSPTHLIKTRGQQVTLRCSPKSGHDTVSWYQQALGQGPQFIFQYYEEEERQRGNFPDRFSGHQFPNYSSELNVNALLLGDSALYLCASSLGEGAVTEAFFGQGTRLTVV.

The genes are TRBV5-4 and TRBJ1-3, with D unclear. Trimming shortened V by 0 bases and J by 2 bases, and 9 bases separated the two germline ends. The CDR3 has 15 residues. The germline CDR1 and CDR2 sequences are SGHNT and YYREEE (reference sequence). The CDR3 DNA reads TGTGCCAGCAGCTTGGGTGGCAGTACTGGAAACACCATATATTTT. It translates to CASSLGGSTGNTIYF.

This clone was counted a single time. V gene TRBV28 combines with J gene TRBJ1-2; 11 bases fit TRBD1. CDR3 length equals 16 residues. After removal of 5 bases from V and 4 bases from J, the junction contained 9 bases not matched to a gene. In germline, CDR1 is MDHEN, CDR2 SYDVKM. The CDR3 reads CASSPSRGTGGYGYTF. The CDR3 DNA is TGTGCCAGCAGTCCTAGCCGGGGGACAGGGGGCTATGGCTACACCTTC.

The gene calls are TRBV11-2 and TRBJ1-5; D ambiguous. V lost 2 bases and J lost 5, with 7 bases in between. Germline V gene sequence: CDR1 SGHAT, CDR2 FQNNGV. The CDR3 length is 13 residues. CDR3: CASSLTVDQPQHF. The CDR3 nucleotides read TGTGCCAGCAGCTTAACAGTGGATCAGCCCCAGCATTTT.

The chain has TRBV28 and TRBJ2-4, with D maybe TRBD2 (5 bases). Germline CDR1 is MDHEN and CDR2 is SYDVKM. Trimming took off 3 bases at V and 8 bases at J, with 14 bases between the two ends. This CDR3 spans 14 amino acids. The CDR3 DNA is TGTGCCAGCAGTTTGGCCGGACCGCGGGACATTCAGTACTTC. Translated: CASSLAGPRDIQYF.

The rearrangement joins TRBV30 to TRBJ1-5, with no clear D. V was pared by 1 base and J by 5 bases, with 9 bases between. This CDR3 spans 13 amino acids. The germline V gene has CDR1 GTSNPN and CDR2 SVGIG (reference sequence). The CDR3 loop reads CAWSESPDQPQHF. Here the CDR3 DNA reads TGTGCCTGGAGTGAGTCACCAGATCAGCCCCAGCATTTT.

CDR3 loop: CASSEARASEQFF. CDR3 sequence (DNA): TGTGCCAGCAGTGAAGCGAGGGCATCTGAGCAGTTCTTC. This sequence joins TRBV2 and TRBJ2-1, with a weak D call TRBD2 (5 bases). Germline-derived CDR1 and CDR2 are SNHLY and FYNNEI. This CDR3 spans 13 amino acids. Deletions cut 0 bases from V and 9 bases from J, with 9 bases between.

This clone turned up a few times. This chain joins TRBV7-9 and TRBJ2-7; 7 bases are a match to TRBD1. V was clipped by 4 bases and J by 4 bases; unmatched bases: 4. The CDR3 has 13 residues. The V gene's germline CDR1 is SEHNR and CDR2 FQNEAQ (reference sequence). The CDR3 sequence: CASSSDRSYEQYF. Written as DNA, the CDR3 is TGTGCCAGCAGCTCGGACAGGAGTTACGAGCAGTACTTC.

This chain's CDR3 is CASSPPGLAGETQYF. The DNA for the CDR3 is TGCGCCAGCAGTCCACCGGGACTAGCGGGAGAGACCCAGTACTTC. The rearrangement links TRBV5-1 to TRBJ2-5; 12 positions agree with TRBD2. Germline CDR1 reads SGHRS; CDR2 reads YFSETQ. The CDR3 loop spans 15 amino acids. Trimming took 5 bases from V and 4 from J; bases not matched to a gene: 6.

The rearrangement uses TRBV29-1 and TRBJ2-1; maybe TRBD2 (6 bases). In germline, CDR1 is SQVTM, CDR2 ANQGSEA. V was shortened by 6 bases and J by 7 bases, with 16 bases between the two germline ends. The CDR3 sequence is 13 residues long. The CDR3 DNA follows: TGCAGCGTGGCCGGGGACTCCCTAAATGAGCAGTTCTTC. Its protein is CSVAGDSLNEQFF.

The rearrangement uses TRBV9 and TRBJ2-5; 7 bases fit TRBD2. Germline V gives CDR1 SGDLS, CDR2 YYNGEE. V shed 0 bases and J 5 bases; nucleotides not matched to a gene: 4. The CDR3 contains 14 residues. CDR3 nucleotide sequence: TGTGCCAGCAGCGTAGGTCTTAGCGGGGAGACCCAGTACTTC. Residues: CASSVGLSGETQYF.